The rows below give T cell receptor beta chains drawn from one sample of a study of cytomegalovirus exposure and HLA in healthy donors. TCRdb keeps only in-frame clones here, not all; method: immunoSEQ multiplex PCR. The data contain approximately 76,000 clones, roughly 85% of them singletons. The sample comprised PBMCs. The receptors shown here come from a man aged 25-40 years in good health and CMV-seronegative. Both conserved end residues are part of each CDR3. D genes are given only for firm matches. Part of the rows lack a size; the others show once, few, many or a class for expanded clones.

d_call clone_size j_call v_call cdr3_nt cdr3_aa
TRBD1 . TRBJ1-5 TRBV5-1 TGCGCCAGCAGCTTGGAGACAGGGAAAGCCCAGCCCCAGCATTTT CASSLETGKAQPQHF
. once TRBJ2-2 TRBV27 TGTGCCAGCATGGACGACAGTTACACCGGGGAGCTGTTTTTT CASMDDSYTGELFF
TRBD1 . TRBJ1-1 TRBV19 TGTGCCAGTAGTCCCCCGAGGGGGCGTACTGAAGCTTTCTTT CASSPPRGRTEAFF
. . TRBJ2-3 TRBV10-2 TGCGCCAGCAGTGAGTTGGCTAGTGGGGATACGCAGTATTTT CASSELASGDTQYF
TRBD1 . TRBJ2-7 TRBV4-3 TGCGCCAGCAGCCAAGCCCGGACAGGAAACTACGAGCAGTACTTC CASSQARTGNYEQYF
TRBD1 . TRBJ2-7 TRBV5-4 TGTGCCAGCAGCACTGGACAGGGGGCGTTCTACGAGCAGTACTTC CASSTGQGAFYEQYF
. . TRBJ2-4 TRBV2 TGTGCCAGCAGTGAAGAGAGGAGACTAGCCAAAAACATTCAGTACTTC CASSEERRLAKNIQYF
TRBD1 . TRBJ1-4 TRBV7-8 TGTGCCAGCAGCTTCGGGACAGGAGGGGGGAAACTGTTTTTT CASSFGTGGGKLFF
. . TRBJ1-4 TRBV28 TGTGCCAGCAAGGAGGCAGGGGTCTATGAAAAACTGTTTTTT CASKEAGVYEKLFF
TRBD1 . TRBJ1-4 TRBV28 TGTGCCAGCAGTGCTCGGCGGACAGGGTTCGCTGCTGAAAAACTGTTTTTT CASSARRTGFAAEKLFF
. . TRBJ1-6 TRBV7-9 TGTGCCAGCAGCTTGGACATTGACAGTTCACCCCTCCACTTT CASSLDIDSSPLHF
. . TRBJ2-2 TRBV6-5 TGTGCCAGCAGTTATGAGGGCGGAGCGAACACCGGGGAGCTGTTTTTT CASSYEGGANTGELFF
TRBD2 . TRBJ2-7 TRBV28 TGTGCCAGCAGTTTTCTGACTAGCGGCTACGAGCAGTACTTC CASSFLTSGYEQYF
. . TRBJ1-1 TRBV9 TGTGCCAGCAACTCCCGAGGCGGGGGCCTGAACACTGAAGCTTTCTTT CASNSRGGGLNTEAFF
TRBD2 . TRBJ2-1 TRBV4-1 TGCGCCAGCACTAGCGGGGGGGCTTCCTACAATGAGCAGTTCTTC CASTSGGASYNEQFF
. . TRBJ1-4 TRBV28 TGTGCCAGCCTTCGGGGAGGCGGGCCTAATGAAAAACTGTTTTTT CASLRGGGPNEKLFF
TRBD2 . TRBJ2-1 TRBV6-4 TGTGCCAGCAGTGAGCTAGCGGGAGGAAATGAGCAGTTCTTC CASSELAGGNEQFF
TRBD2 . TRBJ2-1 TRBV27 TGTGCCAGTCGACTAGCGGGAGGCAATGAGCAGTTCTTC CASRLAGGNEQFF
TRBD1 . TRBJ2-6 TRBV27 TGTGCCAGCACCAGACAGGGTCTCTCTGGGGCCAACGTCCTGACTTTC CASTRQGLSGANVLTF